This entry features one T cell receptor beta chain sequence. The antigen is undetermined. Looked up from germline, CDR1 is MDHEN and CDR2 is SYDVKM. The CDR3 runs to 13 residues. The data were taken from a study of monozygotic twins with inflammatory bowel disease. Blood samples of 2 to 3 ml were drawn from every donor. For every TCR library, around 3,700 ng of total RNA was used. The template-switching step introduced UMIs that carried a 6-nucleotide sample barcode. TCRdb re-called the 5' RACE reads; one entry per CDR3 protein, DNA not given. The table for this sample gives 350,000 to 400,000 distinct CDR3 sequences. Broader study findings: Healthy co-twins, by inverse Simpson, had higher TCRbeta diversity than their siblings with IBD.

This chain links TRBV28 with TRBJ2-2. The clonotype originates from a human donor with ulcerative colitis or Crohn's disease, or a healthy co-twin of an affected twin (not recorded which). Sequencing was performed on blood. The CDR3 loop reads CASSLSITGELFF.